The text below deals with one TCR beta chain. This sample stems from a study of shared clonotypes between healthy human individuals. Across the study: A couple of women and a few men aged 18 to 49 served as donors.

Sorted subsets were amplified in replicate PCRs using around 220 ng DNA, around 30,000 T cell genomes. Profiled with immunoSEQ multiplex PCR; TCRdb holds only in-frame clones, not every one. The table lists about 2.1 million clones, 85% to 95% of them singletons. Germline V lookup: CDR1 SGDLS, CDR2 YYNGEE. V was pared by 4 bases and J by 5 bases, with 17 bases between. This CDR3 contains 15 residues. CD45RO-negative, CCR7-positively selected cells formed the naive CD8 fraction, excluding terminally differentiated effector memory CD45RA+ cells. Material: naive CD8+ T cells from PBMCs. The chain employs TRBV9 and TRBJ2-3; D ambiguous. This clonotype originated in a man between 18 and 35 years old in good health. Some clones in this sample may be carry-over from other donors' samples. The CDR3 DNA reads as TGTGCCAGCAGCCCCCACGGCTGGCAGAAAGATACGCAGTATTTT. This translates into CASSPHGWQKDTQYF.